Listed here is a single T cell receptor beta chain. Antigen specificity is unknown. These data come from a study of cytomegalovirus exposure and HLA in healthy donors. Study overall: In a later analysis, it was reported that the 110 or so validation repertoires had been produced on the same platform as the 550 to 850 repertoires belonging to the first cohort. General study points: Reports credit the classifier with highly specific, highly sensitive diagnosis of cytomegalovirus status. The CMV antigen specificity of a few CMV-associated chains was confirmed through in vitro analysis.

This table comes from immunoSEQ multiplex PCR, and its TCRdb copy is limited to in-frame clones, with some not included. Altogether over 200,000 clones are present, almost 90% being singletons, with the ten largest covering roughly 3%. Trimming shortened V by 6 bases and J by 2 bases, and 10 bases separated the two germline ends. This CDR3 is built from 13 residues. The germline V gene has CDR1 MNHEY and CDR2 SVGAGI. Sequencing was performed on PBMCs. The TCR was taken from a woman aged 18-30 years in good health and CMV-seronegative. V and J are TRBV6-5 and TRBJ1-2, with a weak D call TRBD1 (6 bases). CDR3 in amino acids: CASSYDRNYGYTF. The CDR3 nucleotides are TGTGCCAGCAGCTACGACAGGAACTATGGCTACACCTTC.